The 14 T cell receptor beta chains below were found in one sample sequenced in a study of regulatory T cells in long-lasting Graves disease. Time point of the sample: persistent/refractory GD, antithyroid drugs over 5 years with positive TRAb. PBMC-extracted RNA yielded the TCR library. Relying on iRepertoire HTBI primers and Arm-PCR of CDR3 regions, the team built TCR beta libraries. One entry per CDR3 protein results from TCRdb running MiXCR on the multiplex PCR reads. The data contain roughly 450,000 distinct CDR3 sequences, 20% to 25% of them singletons. Here the sequenced sample was peripheral blood mononuclear cells (PBMCs), taken when the disease was refractory, from a patient treated with antithyroid drugs. The receptors shown here come from a female donor with Graves disease.

Comment on this clonotype: The junction shows a germline mismatch at one end, possibly a read error. The V gene is TRBV6-2 or TRBV6-3, the J gene TRBJ2-7; tentative D call: TRBD2 (5 bases). Germline CDR1 MNHEY, CDR2 SVGEGT. This CDR3 has 12 amino acids. For the CDR3, the DNA is TGTGCCAGCAGTTACTCGAGTAGGGAGCAGCACTTC. It encodes CASSYSSREQHF.

This clonotype has a handful of counts. V and J are TRBV7-2 and TRBJ2-7; possible D gene TRBD1, 6 bases. CDR1 SGHTA and CDR2 FQGNSA come from the germline V gene. The CDR3 covers 14 residues. V dropped 3 bases and J dropped 3 bases, with 12 bases sitting between them. The chain's CDR3 is CASSFIGGSYEQYF. DNA of the CDR3: TGTGCCAGCAGCTTCATAGGGGGAAGCTACGAGCAGTACTTC.

This clonotype was found many times. The V call is TRBV12-3 or TRBV12-4, the J call TRBJ1-1, with 7 positions matching TRBD1. The CDR3 consists of 16 residues. The junction had 8 bases not matched to a gene; V was cut back by 4 bases and J by 0 bases. The CDR3 nucleotides are TGTGCCAGCAGTTCTTATATGACAGGGTTGAACACTGAAGCTTTCTTT. Residues: CASSSYMTGLNTEAFF.

This clonotype has at least ten counts. The chain has TRBV15 and TRBJ2-5; D gene unclear. Per the germline V gene, CDR1 is LNHNV and CDR2 is YYDKDF (reference sequence). This CDR3 contains 16 residues. Deletions cut 5 bases from V and 0 bases from J, with 16 bases between. The CDR3 protein is CATSGGDFKYQETQYF. The CDR3, as DNA: TGTGCCACCAGCGGTGGAGATTTTAAGTACCAAGAGACCCAGTACTTC.

The chain is built from TRBV27 and TRBJ2-2, with TRBD1 as a possible D gene (6 bases). Trimming removed 5 bases from V and 0 bases from J, with 13 bases in between. The CDR3 runs 16 residues. Germline V CDR1 and CDR2: MNHEY, SMNVEV (reference sequence). The CDR3 region is CASSPPTGPNTGELFF. CDR3 DNA sequence: TGTGCCAGCAGTCCCCCGACAGGCCCGAACACCGGGGAGCTGTTTTTT.

In its sample, this clonotype was seen a few times. This chain connects TRBV4-1 to TRBJ1-4; D unresolved. Germline V lookup: CDR1 MGHRA, CDR2 YSYEKL. The CDR3 has 15 residues. The germline V and J ends were trimmed by 6 bases and 4 bases, with 15 bases remaining between them. The CDR3, as DNA: TGCGCCAGCAGTCAACTACTCAACGATAATGAAAAACTGTTTTTT. This translates into CASSQLLNDNEKLFF.

The genes are TRBV7-2 and TRBJ2-7; possible D gene TRBD2, 5 bases. Trimming left V 5 bases short and J 0 bases short, with 14 bases between. The germline gives CDR1 SGHTA, CDR2 FQGNSA. The CDR3 length is 15 residues. The CDR3 reads CASSARGAASYEQYF. CDR3 in DNA: TGTGCCAGCAGCGCCCGGGGAGCGGCCTCCTACGAGCAGTACTTC.

V is TRBV27 and J is TRBJ2-7, with 8 bases aligning to TRBD2. The CDR3 runs to 16 residues. Trimming removed 6 bases from V and 1 base from J; junction bases left unmatched: 11. CDR1 and CDR2 from the germline V gene are MNHEY and SMNVEV (reference sequence). Written as DNA, the CDR3 is TGTGCCAGCAGCCCTACCACTAGCGGACCTTCCTACGAGCAGTACTTC. Encoded protein: CASSPTTSGPSYEQYF.

This clonotype was recorded many times. V and J are TRBV5-5 and TRBJ2-5; D might be TRBD2 (5 bases). V lost 3 bases, J lost 0 bases, and 12 bases lay in between. Germline V gene sequence: CDR1 SGHKS, CDR2 YYEKEE (reference sequence). The CDR3 is 15 amino acids. The CDR3 spells CASSWTDLYQETQYF. As DNA, the CDR3 is TGTGCCAGCAGCTGGACTGATCTGTACCAAGAGACCCAGTACTTC.

The V gene is TRBV27, the J gene TRBJ1-5; 7 bases line up with TRBD1. The germline V gene has CDR1 MNHEY and CDR2 SMNVEV (reference sequence). The CDR3 is made up of 14 amino acids. J gave up 2 bases and V 9 bases, and 7 bases lay outside the gene matches. The CDR3: CASRQGGGNQPQHF. The CDR3 DNA follows: TGTGCCAGTCGACAGGGAGGGGGCAATCAGCCCCAGCATTTT.

This clonotype has more than one count but fewer than ten. V and J are TRBV15 and TRBJ2-4; the D gene is possibly TRBD1 (6 bases). Germline values: CDR1 LNHNV, CDR2 YYDKDF (reference sequence). The V and J ends lost 1 base and 0 bases respectively, with 10 bases between them. The CDR3 length is 16 residues. In DNA, the CDR3 is TGTGCCACCAGCAGAGGGACAGTACTAGCCAAAAACATTCAGTACTTC. Translating it yields CATSRGTVLAKNIQYF.

This clonotype was seen only once. V gene TRBV7-2 combines with J gene TRBJ2-1, with 13 bases lining up with TRBD2. Trimming removed 0 bases from V and 7 bases from J; junction bases left unmatched: 3. The CDR3 consists of 16 residues. Germline values: CDR1 SGHTA, CDR2 FQGNSA. The CDR3 DNA follows: TGTGCCAGCAGCTTAGCGCCGACTAGCGGGAGGAATGAGCAGTTCTTC. This gives the protein CASSLAPTSGRNEQFF. The full variable domain, rest sourced from reference TRBV7-2 and TRBJ2-1, is GAGVSQSPSNKVTEKGKDVELRCDPISGHTALYWYRQSLGQGLEFLIYFQGNSAPDKSGLPSDRFSAERTGGSVSTLTIQRTQQEDSAVYLCASSLAPTSGRNEQFFGPGTRLTVL.

This clonotype showed up many times. This chain uses TRBV7-2 with TRBJ1-5, with D hard to call. CDR1 and CDR2 (germline): SGHTA, FQGNSA. Trimming cost V 1 base and J 5 bases, with 6 bases left between them. CDR3 length equals 13 residues. The CDR3 DNA follows: TGTGCCAGCAGCTTAGTGGGAGATCAGCCCCAGCATTTT. Translating gives CASSLVGDQPQHF.

Concerning this clonotype: This may be a read error: a much more frequent sequence differs by one nucleotide. The J gene is TRBJ1-2, the V gene TRBV24-1, with a weak D call TRBD1 (5 bases). Per germline, CDR1 KGHDR and CDR2 SFDVKD. The length of the CDR3 is 15 residues. CDR3: CAISDSYLNSDGYTF. CDR3 nucleotides: TGTGCCATCAGTGACAGCTATTTAAACTCCGACGGCTACACCTTC.